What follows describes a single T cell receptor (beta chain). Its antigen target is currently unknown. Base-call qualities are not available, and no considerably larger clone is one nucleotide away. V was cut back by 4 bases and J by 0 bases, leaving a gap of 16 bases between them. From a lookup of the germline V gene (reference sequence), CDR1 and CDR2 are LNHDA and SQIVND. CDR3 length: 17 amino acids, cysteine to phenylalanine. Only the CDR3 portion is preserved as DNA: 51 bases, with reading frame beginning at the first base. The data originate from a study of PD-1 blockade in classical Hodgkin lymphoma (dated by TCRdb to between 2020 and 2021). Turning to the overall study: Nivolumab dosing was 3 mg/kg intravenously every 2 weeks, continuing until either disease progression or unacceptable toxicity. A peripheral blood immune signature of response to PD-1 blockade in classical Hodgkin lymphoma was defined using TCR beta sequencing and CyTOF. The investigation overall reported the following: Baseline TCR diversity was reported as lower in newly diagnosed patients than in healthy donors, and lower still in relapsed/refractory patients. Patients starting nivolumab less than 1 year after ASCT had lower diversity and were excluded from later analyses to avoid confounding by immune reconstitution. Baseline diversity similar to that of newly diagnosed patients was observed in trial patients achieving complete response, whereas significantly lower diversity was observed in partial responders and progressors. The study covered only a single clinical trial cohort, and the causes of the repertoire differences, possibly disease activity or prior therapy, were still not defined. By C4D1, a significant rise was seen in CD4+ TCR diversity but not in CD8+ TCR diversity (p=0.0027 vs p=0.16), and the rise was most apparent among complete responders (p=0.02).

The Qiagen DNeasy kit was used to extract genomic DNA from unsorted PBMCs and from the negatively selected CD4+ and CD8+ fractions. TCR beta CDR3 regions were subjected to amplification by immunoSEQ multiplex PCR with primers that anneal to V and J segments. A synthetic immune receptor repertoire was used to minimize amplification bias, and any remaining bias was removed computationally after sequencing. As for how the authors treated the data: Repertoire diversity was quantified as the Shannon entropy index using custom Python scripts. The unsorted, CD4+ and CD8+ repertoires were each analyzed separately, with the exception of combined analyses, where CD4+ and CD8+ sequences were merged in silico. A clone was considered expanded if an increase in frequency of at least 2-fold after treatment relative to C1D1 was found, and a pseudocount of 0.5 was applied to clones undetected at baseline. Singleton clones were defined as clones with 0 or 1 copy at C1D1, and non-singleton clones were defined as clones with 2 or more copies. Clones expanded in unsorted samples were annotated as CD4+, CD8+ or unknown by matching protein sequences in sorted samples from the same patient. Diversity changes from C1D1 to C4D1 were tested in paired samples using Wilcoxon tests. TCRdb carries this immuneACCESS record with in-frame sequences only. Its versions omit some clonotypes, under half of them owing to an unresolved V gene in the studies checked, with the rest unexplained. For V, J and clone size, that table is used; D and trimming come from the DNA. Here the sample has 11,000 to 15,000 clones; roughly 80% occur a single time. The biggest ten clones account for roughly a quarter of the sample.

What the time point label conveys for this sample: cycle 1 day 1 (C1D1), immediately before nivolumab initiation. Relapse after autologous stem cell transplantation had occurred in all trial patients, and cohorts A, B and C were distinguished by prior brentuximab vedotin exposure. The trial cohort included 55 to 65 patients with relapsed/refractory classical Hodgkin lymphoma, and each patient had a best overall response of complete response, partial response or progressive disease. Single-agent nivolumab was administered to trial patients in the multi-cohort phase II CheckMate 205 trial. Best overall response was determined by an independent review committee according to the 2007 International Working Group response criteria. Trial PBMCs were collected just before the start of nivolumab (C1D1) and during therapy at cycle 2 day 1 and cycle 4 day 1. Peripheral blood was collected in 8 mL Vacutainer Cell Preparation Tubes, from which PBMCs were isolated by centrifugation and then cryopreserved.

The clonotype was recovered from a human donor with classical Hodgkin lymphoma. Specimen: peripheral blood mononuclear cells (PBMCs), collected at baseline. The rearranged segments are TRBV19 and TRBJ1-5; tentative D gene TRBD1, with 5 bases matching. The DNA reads TGTGCCAGTAGTACCACAGGCTCTCGGTATAGCAATCAGCCCCAGCATTTT. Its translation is CASSTTGSRYSNQPQHF.